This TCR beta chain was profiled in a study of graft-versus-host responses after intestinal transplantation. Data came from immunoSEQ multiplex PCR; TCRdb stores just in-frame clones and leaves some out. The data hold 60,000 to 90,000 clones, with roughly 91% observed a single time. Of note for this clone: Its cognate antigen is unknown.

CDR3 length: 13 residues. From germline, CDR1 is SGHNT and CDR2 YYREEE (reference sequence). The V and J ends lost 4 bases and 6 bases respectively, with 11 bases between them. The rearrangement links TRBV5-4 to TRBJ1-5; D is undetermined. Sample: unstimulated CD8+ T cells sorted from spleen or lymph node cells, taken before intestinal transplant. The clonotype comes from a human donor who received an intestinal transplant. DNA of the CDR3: TGTGCCAGCAGCGTCCACCCGGGTCAGCCCCAGCATTTT. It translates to CASSVHPGQPQHF.